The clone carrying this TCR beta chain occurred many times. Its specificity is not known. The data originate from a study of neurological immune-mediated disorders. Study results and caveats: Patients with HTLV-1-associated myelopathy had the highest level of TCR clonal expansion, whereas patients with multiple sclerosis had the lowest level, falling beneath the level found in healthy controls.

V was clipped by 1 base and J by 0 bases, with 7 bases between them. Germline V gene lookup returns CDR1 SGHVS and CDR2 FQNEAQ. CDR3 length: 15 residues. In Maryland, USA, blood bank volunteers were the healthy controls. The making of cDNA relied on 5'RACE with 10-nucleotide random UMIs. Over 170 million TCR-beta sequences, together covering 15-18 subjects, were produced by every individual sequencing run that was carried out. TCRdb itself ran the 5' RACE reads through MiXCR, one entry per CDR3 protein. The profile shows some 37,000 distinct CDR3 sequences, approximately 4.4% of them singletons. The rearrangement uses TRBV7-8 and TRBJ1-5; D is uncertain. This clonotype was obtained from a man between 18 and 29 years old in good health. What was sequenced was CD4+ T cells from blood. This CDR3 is CASSLEVNSNQPQHF. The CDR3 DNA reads TGTGCCAGCAGCTTAGAAGTTAATAGCAATCAGCCCCAGCATTTT.